Each of the 9 T cell receptor beta chains below was sequenced from the same sample in a study of control samples from healthy donors and cancer patients. Sequencing was performed with immunoSEQ multiplex PCR; in TCRdb, only in-frame clones are kept and a portion is missing. The repertoire includes tens of thousands of clones, nearly 90% of them detected once, and 4.5% to 7% sits in the top ten. The sequenced material came from blood. These receptors all come from a man aged 50-59 years in good health.

The V and J genes are TRBV7-6 and TRBJ2-7, with TRBD2 matching 7 bases. Germline loops: CDR1 SGHVS, CDR2 FNYEAQ. V was clipped by 5 bases and J by 2 bases; unmatched bases: 6. CDR3 length equals 14 residues. CDR3 protein: CASSPWGGAYEQYF. The CDR3 DNA sequence: TGTGCCAGCAGCCCGTGGGGGGGGGCCTACGAGCAGTACTTC.

This chain uses TRBV6-5 with TRBJ2-1, with TRBD1 matching over 8 bases. In germline, CDR1 is MNHEY, CDR2 SVGAGI. CDR3 length: 16 amino acids. V shed 4 bases, J shed 8 bases, and the junction held 13 bases outside the gene matches. This chain's CDR3 is CASSSTGDGWMDEQFF. CDR3 sequence (DNA): TGTGCCAGCAGTTCGACAGGGGATGGATGGATGGATGAGCAGTTCTTC.

The rearrangement uses TRBV18 and TRBJ1-1; no firm D call. Germline V gene data show CDR1 as KGHSH and CDR2 as LQKENI. V dropped 4 bases and J dropped 1 base, with 7 bases sitting between them. The CDR3 length is 13 residues. CDR3 sequence: CASSLTQNTEAFF. The CDR3 DNA sequence: TGTGCCAGCTCACTGACTCAGAACACTGAAGCTTTCTTT.

The rearrangement joins TRBV25-1 to TRBJ1-1; D perhaps matches TRBD1 (5 bases). This CDR3 is 18 amino acids long. The germline V and J ends were trimmed by 1 base and 1 base, with 19 bases remaining between them. CDR1 MGHDK and CDR2 SYGVNS come from the germline V gene. Here the CDR3 reads CASSEWAPRVGENTEAFF. CDR3 coding DNA: TGTGCCAGCAGTGAATGGGCCCCCCGGGTAGGGGAGAACACTGAAGCTTTCTTT. Full variable domain (missing parts from reference TRBV25-1 and TRBJ1-1): EADIYQTPRYLVIGTGKKITLECSQTMGHDKMYWYQQDPGMELHLIHYSYGVNSTEKGDLSSESTVSRIRTEHFPLTLESARPSHTSQYLCASSEWAPRVGENTEAFFGQGTRLTVV.

The chain uses TRBV7-8 and TRBJ1-2; 10 nucleotides line up with TRBD1. This CDR3 comprises 15 residues. The junction had 7 bases not matched to a gene; V was cut back by 5 bases and J by 4 bases. CDR1 and CDR2 from the germline V gene are SGHVS and FQNEAQ. CDR3 nucleotide sequence: TGTGCCAGCAGCGCAGGGACAGGGGATAGCTATGGCTACACCTTC. This sequence encodes CASSAGTGDSYGYTF.

The chain joins TRBV7-9 to TRBJ1-6, with D possibly TRBD1 on 5 matching bases. This CDR3 is 15 amino acids long. Between the trimmed V and J ends, which lost 3 bases and 6 bases, there was a span of 12 bases. In germline, CDR1 is SEHNR, CDR2 FQNEAQ (reference sequence). The CDR3 reads CASSFGGMANSPLHF. The CDR3 coding sequence is TGTGCCAGCAGCTTCGGGGGGATGGCTAATTCACCCCTCCACTTT.

In its sample, this clone was seen once. This sequence joins TRBV5-1 and TRBJ2-7; TRBD1 matches 8 bases. The CDR3 totals 14 residues. Germline assignment: CDR1 SGHRS and CDR2 YFSETQ. V trimming: 1 base; J trimming: 3 bases; junction bases outside the gene matches: 3. Here the CDR3 DNA reads TGCGCCAGCAGCTTGTACAGGGGGATCTACGAGCAGTACTTC. Translated, it gives CASSLYRGIYEQYF.

The J gene is TRBJ2-7, the V gene TRBV28; D may be TRBD2 (5 bases). Germline V gene data show CDR1 as MDHEN and CDR2 as SYDVKM. There are 17 residues in the CDR3. The V and J ends lost 2 bases and 0 bases respectively, with 17 bases between them. The CDR3 region is CASSLQQPGGGSYEQYF. In DNA, the CDR3 is TGTGCCAGCAGTTTACAACAGCCGGGCGGAGGCTCCTACGAGCAGTACTTC.

The CDR3 DNA reads TGCGCCAGCAGCTTGGGGCCAGGGGGCGACGAGCAGTACTTC. Its translation is CASSLGPGGDEQYF. The V call is TRBV5-1, the J call TRBJ2-7; TRBD1 agrees at 8 bases. The CDR3 is made up of 14 amino acids. V dropped 0 bases and J dropped 5; count of bases not matched to a gene: 4. CDR1 and CDR2 from the germline V gene are SGHRS and YFSETQ.